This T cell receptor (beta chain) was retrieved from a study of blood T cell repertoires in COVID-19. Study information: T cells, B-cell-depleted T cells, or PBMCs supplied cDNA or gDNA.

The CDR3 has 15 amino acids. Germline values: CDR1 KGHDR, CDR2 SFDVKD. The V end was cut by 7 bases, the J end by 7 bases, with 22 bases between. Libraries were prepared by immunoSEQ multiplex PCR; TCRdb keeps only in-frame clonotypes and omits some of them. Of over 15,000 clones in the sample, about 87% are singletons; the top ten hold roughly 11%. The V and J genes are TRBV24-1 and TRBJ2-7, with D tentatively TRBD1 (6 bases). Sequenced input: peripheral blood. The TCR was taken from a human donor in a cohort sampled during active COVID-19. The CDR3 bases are TGTGCCACCAGCGTCCGGACAGACCCTTCTACGGAGCAGTACTTC. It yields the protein CATSVRTDPSTEQYF.